The 25 T cell receptor beta chains listed next were all sequenced from one sample in a study of T cell responses to AZD1222 COVID-19 vaccine (dated by TCRdb to 2020 to 2022). The library was made by the immunoSEQ multiplex PCR assay. Drawn from immuneACCESS, this table holds only the in-frame rearrangements with V and J called that TCRdb kept. Clones are partly lost; checked studies trace under half to an unresolved V gene and leave the rest unexplained. The sample table lists some 150,000 clones, about 91% of them with a count of one. The top ten clones comprise about 16% of the sample. Explained via the paper, the time point label denotes: baseline before first vaccination. Specimen: peripheral blood, collected on day 0 of AZD1222 vaccination. The receptors stem from an adult in good health.

V usage is TRBV10-2 and J usage is TRBJ2-1; 7 bases agree with TRBD2. The CDR3 has 15 residues. CDR1 is WSHSY and CDR2 is SAAADI in the germline V gene. V gave up 0 bases and J gave up 5 bases; unmatched junction bases: 4. This CDR3 is CASSESFRGDNEQFF. CDR3 sequence (DNA): TGCGCCAGCAGTGAGTCCTTCCGGGGGGACAATGAGCAGTTCTTC.

The rearrangement uses TRBV6-2 or TRBV6-3 and TRBJ2-1; D remains ambiguous. The germline V and J ends were trimmed by 0 bases and 8 bases, with 5 bases remaining between them. This CDR3 comprises 12 residues. Germline V lookup: CDR1 MNHEY, CDR2 SVGEGT. Written as DNA, the CDR3 is TGTGCCAGCAGTTACTCGTCGTATGAGCAGTTCTTC. Its translation: CASSYSSYEQFF.

The CDR3 reads CASSDLQGQPQHF. In DNA form, the CDR3 reads TGTGCCAGCAGTGACCTACAGGGACAGCCCCAGCATTTT. The rearrangement links TRBV6-4 to TRBJ1-5; D is perhaps TRBD1 (6 bases). Germline V lookup: CDR1 MRHNA, CDR2 SNTAGT. The CDR3 is 13 residues long. Trimming left V 2 bases short and J 7 bases short, with 9 bases between.

The genes are TRBV10-3 and TRBJ1-1, with TRBD1 matching over 9 bases. With V trimmed by 7 bases and J by 6 bases, 9 bases remained unmatched. CDR1 ENHRY and CDR2 SYGVKD come from the germline V gene. This CDR3 has 14 amino acids. CDR3 bases: TGTGCCATCAAGGCCGGGACAGGGACTCCTGAAGCTTTCTTT. Encoded protein: CAIKAGTGTPEAFF.

The chain has TRBV11-2 and TRBJ2-5, with TRBD1 matching 8 bases. The V gene end was trimmed by 1 base and the J gene end by 5 bases; junction bases not matched to a gene: 12. Germline CDR1 is SGHAT and CDR2 is FQNNGV. The CDR3 length is 17 residues. CDR3 loop: CASSLGARGRAVETQYF. CDR3 bases: TGTGCCAGCAGCTTAGGCGCCAGGGGGCGAGCGGTGGAGACCCAGTACTTC. Based on the CDR3 plus reference TRBV11-2 and TRBJ2-5, the full variable domain is EAGVAQSPRYKIIEKRQSVAFWCNPISGHATLYWYQQILGQGPKLLIQFQNNGVVDDSQLPKDRFSAERLKGVDSTLKIQPAKLEDSAVYLCASSLGARGRAVETQYFGPGTRLLVL.

The chain employs TRBV27 and TRBJ2-7; D remains unclear. Germline values: CDR1 MNHEY, CDR2 SMNVEV (reference sequence). The CDR3 consists of 18 residues. The V end lost 1 base, the J end lost 7 bases, and 26 bases lay between the germline ends. CDR3 nucleotides: TGTGCCAGCAGTTTATTGTCCTACCAGGATGGAATCCCTGTGGAGCAGTACTTC. Translation: CASSLLSYQDGIPVEQYF.

J is TRBJ1-4 and V is TRBV29-1; D remains ambiguous. V was shortened by 6 bases and J by 0 bases, with 8 bases between the two germline ends. Germline values: CDR1 SQVTM, CDR2 ANQGSEA. This CDR3 spans 13 amino acids. The CDR3 here is CSVGGATNEKLFF. CDR3 in DNA: TGCAGCGTCGGAGGAGCAACTAATGAAAAACTGTTTTTT.

The CDR3 region is CASSDSSGGHTDTQYF. DNA for the CDR3: TGTGCCAGCAGTGACTCTAGCGGGGGGCACACAGATACGCAGTATTTT. The rearrangement links TRBV6-4 to TRBJ2-3, with TRBD2 identical over 10 bases. This CDR3 region has 16 residues. Germline V gene sequence: CDR1 MRHNA, CDR2 SNTAGT. V lost 0 bases, J lost 2 bases, and 2 bases stayed unmatched.

The CDR3 DNA reads TGTGCCAGCTCACCCGGACTAGCGACGGATACGCAGTATTTT. It translates to CASSPGLATDTQYF. The rearrangement uses TRBV18 and TRBJ2-3, with 9 bases lining up with TRBD2. V lost 3 bases and J lost 6; bases outside the gene matches: 4. The germline gives CDR1 KGHSH, CDR2 LQKENI. The CDR3 totals 14 residues. Supplemented by reference TRBV18 and TRBJ2-3, the full variable domain reads NAGVMQNPRHLVRRRGQEARLRCSPMKGHSHVYWYRQLPEEGLKFMVYLQKENIIDESGMPKERFSAEFPKEGPSILRIQQVVRGDSAAYFCASSPGLATDTQYFGPGTRLTVL.

This clone appeared once. The chain carries TRBV4-1 and TRBJ2-3, with a weak D call TRBD2 (5 bases). Trimming stripped 4 bases from V and 1 base from J, with 12 bases between. The CDR3 has 15 residues. Germline CDR1 MGHRA, CDR2 YSYEKL. CDR3 coding DNA: TGCGCCAGCAGCCCGGAGGCAGACGGCACAGATACGCAGTATTTT. Residues: CASSPEADGTDTQYF.

The chain joins TRBV14 to TRBJ2-1; 8 bases map to TRBD1. The germline V gene encodes CDR1 SGHDN and CDR2 FVKESK. This CDR3 region has 14 residues. V lost 5 bases, J lost 5 bases, and 5 bases stayed unmatched. Here the CDR3 DNA reads TGTGCCAGCAGCTCAGTGACAGGGGACAATGAGCAGTTCTTC. Residues: CASSSVTGDNEQFF. The variable domain in full, completed from reference TRBV14 and TRBJ2-1, reads EAGVTQFPSHSVIEKGQTVTLRCDPISGHDNLYWYRRVMGKEIKFLLHFVKESKQDESGMPNNRFLAERTGGTYSTLKVQPAELEDSGVYFCASSSVTGDNEQFFGPGTRLTVL.

The V and J genes are TRBV24-1 and TRBJ2-1; 8 bases are a match to TRBD1. V shed 5 bases, J shed 5 bases, and the junction held 7 bases outside the gene matches. CDR1 is KGHDR, CDR2 SFDVKD, per germline. This CDR3 spans 15 amino acids. CDR3 DNA: TGTGCCACCAGTGGACGGGGGACAGGTAACAATGAGCAGTTCTTC. Protein: CATSGRGTGNNEQFF.

The chain employs TRBV7-3 and TRBJ1-1; D unclear. CDR1 is SGHTA and CDR2 is FQGTGA in the germline V gene. The ends were cut back, 5 bases at V and 3 bases at J, with 16 bases in the middle. The CDR3 sequence is 15 residues long. CDR3 sequence (DNA): TGTGCCAGCAGCCCGGGAGGCGTTTTGGACACTGAAGCTTTCTTT. It codes for CASSPGGVLDTEAFF.

This clone has more than one count but fewer than ten. The rearrangement links TRBV27 to TRBJ1-5, with D possibly TRBD1 on 5 matching bases. The V end was cut by 6 bases, the J end by 3 bases, with 12 bases between. Germline CDR1 MNHEY, CDR2 SMNVEV (reference sequence). The CDR3 length is 14 residues. The CDR3 sequence: CASSKFRDNQPQHF. The DNA for the CDR3 is TGTGCCAGCAGCAAGTTCAGGGACAATCAGCCCCAGCATTTT.

The V gene is TRBV5-1, the J gene TRBJ1-6; 7 nucleotides line up with TRBD1. CDR1 and CDR2 (germline): SGHRS, YFSETQ. The CDR3 consists of 16 residues. Trimming removed 1 base from V and 7 bases from J; junction bases left unmatched: 8. CDR3 residues: CASSLNAGTANSPLHF. The CDR3 DNA follows: TGCGCCAGCAGCTTGAACGCCGGGACAGCGAATTCACCCCTCCACTTT.

The chain combines TRBV21-1 with TRBJ1-1. TRBV21-1 is an annotated pseudogene. The CDR3 contains 15 residues. The CDR3 nucleotides read TGTGCCAGCAGCAAAGGGGGGACCGCTGGGACTGAAGCTTTCTTT. Translation: CASSKGGTAGTEAFF.

V is TRBV2 and J is TRBJ2-5, with 8 nucleotides matching TRBD1. Trimming at V came to 6 bases and at J to 4 bases, leaving 7 bases not matched to a gene. This CDR3 has 14 residues. CDR1 and CDR2 (germline): SNHLY, FYNNEI. The CDR3 loop reads CASRAAQGAETQYF. The CDR3 region has the DNA TGTGCCAGCAGGGCTGCCCAGGGGGCAGAGACCCAGTACTTC.

V gene TRBV27 combines with J gene TRBJ2-5; 8 nucleotides match TRBD2. This CDR3 has 14 residues. The V gene end was trimmed by 6 bases and the J gene end by 4 bases; junction bases not matched to a gene: 7. The germline V gene encodes CDR1 MNHEY and CDR2 SMNVEV (reference sequence). The DNA of the CDR3 is TGTGCCAGCAGACCCTGGACTAGCCGAGAGACCCAGTACTTC. Residues: CASRPWTSRETQYF.

CDR3 nucleotide sequence: TGTGCCAGCAGCTTAATAGCGGGGAAAGAGACCCAGTACTTC. This encodes CASSLIAGKETQYF. The chain is built from TRBV7-2 and TRBJ2-5; 8 bases are shared with TRBD2. The CDR3 runs to 14 residues. V gave up 2 bases and J gave up 3 bases; unmatched junction bases: 2. In germline, CDR1 is SGHTA, CDR2 FQGNSA.

V and J are TRBV7-2 and TRBJ2-2; D gene ambiguous. The V and J ends lost 5 bases and 6 bases respectively, with 16 bases between them. The length of the CDR3 is 15 residues. The germline V gene has CDR1 SGHTA and CDR2 FQGNSA. The CDR3 bases are TGTGCCAGCAGCATGGGGTTGGTAAGACCCGGGGAGCTGTTTTTT. Translating it yields CASSMGLVRPGELFF.

The gene calls are TRBV6-1 and TRBJ1-2; 7 nucleotides align to TRBD1. Germline CDR1 reads MNHNS; CDR2 reads SASEGT. V shed 4 bases, J shed 0 bases, and the junction held 14 bases outside the gene matches. The CDR3 totals 18 residues. The CDR3 coding sequence is TGTGCCAGCAGTGGCGCTGGGGGCAGGGGGGCGTCTAACTATGGCTACACCTTC. It translates to CASSGAGGRGASNYGYTF.

The V gene is TRBV6-2 or TRBV6-3, the J gene TRBJ2-7; D is undetermined. Trimming took 2 bases from V and 6 from J, leaving 8 bases between them. Germline lookup yields CDR1 MNHEY and CDR2 SVGEGT. This CDR3 is 12 amino acids long. The CDR3 here is CASSYVTPEQYF. CDR3 coding DNA: TGTGCCAGCAGTTACGTAACCCCCGAGCAGTACTTC.

This clone was picked up one time. This chain links TRBV18 with TRBJ1-5; no clear D. CDR3 length equals 14 residues. Germline assignment: CDR1 KGHSH and CDR2 LQKENI. The V gene lost 10 bases and the J gene lost 2 bases, with 15 bases spanning the gap. CDR3: CATTVGRGNQPQHF. Written as DNA, the CDR3 is TGTGCCACCACCGTGGGTCGGGGCAATCAGCCCCAGCATTTT.

This sequence joins TRBV27 and TRBJ1-2; D might be TRBD1 (6 bases). The CDR3 extends over 17 amino acids. The V gene's germline CDR1 is MNHEY and CDR2 SMNVEV (reference sequence). The ends were cut back, 11 bases at V and 4 bases at J, with 29 bases in the middle. The CDR3 spells CASPPGGLGEVGYGYTF. In DNA form, the CDR3 reads TGTGCCTCCCCACCGGGGGGGCTTGGGGAGGTAGGCTATGGCTACACCTTC.

J is TRBJ1-2 and V is TRBV28; D is perhaps TRBD1 (5 bases). This CDR3 has 14 amino acids. Germline values: CDR1 MDHEN, CDR2 SYDVKM. V was clipped by 8 bases and J by 7 bases, with 20 bases between them. The CDR3 nucleotides read TGTGCCAGCCGCCTTTCCGGTGGAGGGACTGGCTACACCTTC. Amino acid sequence: CASRLSGGGTGYTF.